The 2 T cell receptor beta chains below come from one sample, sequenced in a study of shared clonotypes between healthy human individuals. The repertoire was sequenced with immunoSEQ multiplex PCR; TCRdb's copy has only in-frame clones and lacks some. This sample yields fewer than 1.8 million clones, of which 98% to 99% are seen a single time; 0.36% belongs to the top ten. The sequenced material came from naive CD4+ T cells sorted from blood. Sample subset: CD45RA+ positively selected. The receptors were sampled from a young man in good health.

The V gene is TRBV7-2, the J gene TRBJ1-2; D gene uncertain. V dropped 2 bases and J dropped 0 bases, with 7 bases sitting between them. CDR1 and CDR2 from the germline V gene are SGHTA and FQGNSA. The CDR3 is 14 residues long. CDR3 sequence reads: CASSLSRTNYGYTF. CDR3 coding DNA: TGTGCCAGCAGCTTAAGCCGGACTAACTATGGCTACACCTTC.

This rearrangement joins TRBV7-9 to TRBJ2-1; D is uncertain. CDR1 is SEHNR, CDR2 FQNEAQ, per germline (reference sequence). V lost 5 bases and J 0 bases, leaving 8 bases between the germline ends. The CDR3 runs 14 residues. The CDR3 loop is CASSRLSSYNEQFF. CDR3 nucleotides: TGTGCCAGCAGCCGTCTAAGCTCCTACAATGAGCAGTTCTTC.